This T cell receptor beta chain appears in the sequencing data of a study of cytomegalovirus exposure and HLA in healthy donors. Whole-study findings and limits: Presence/absence analyses assumed roughly uniform sequencing depth across donors, which may not hold. Among the most significant clusters, several appeared linked to common viral pathogens in a later analysis.

Primers included in the PCR were 60 Vbeta and 13 Jbeta primers. Clones were sequenced by immunoSEQ multiplex PCR, and TCRdb holds only the in-frame ones, with some missing. The sample has around 120,000 clones; roughly 80% are singletons. The table lists this clone with a few counts. Its antigen remains unidentified. The junction and the germline gene differ at one end; a read error may be behind it. The germline gives CDR1 MNHEY, CDR2 SVGAGI. The CDR3 totals 16 residues. J is TRBJ2-6 and V is TRBV6-5; TRBD1 aligns across 10 bases. Sequenced sample: PBMCs. The TCR originated in a male donor in good health and CMV-seronegative. This CDR3 reads CASSYYAGTGANGLTF. The DNA of the CDR3 is TGTGCCAGCAGTTACTACGCCGGGACAGGGGCCAACGGCCTGACTTTC.